This T cell receptor (beta chain) was recorded in a study of blood T cell repertoires in COVID-19. For the study at large: Samples taken during acute and convalescent COVID-19 were collected in the United States, Italy and Spain. Sample material is recorded as cDNA or gDNA derived from T cells, B-cell-depleted T cells, or PBMCs.

In its sample, this clone was seen once. This CDR3 region has 13 residues. V shed 4 bases, J shed 3 bases, and the junction held 1 base outside the gene matches. Germline CDR1 is MDHEN and CDR2 is SYDVKM. Under the authors' procedure: For nucleated cells, counts were estimated from reference gene primer amplification. Using immunoSEQ multiplex PCR, the repertoire was profiled, and TCRdb retains in-frame clones only, with some absent. V, J and clone size are taken as reported in that table, and D and trimming were inferred from the DNA itself. The sample shows 150,000 to 200,000 clones, roughly four fifths of them seen only once. Patients in Seattle were enrolled during active infection, then followed longitudinally.

Material for sequencing was peripheral blood. The J gene is TRBJ1-1, the V gene TRBV28; TRBD1 matches 8 bases. The clonotype originates from an elderly woman with COVID-19, enrolled during active disease. The CDR3 DNA reads TGTGCCAGCAGTTACAGGGGGGACACTGAAGCTTTCTTT. This sequence encodes CASSYRGDTEAFF. Complete variable domain (other parts from reference TRBV28 and TRBJ1-1): DVKVTQSSRYLVKRTGEKVFLECVQDMDHENMFWYRQDPGLGLRLIYFSYDVKMKEKGDIPEGYSVSREKKERFSLILESASTNQTSMYLCASSYRGDTEAFFGQGTRLTVV.